This T cell receptor (beta chain) was observed in a study of T cell changes during pregnancy in multiple sclerosis. The table came from immunoSEQ multiplex PCR; TCRdb's copy has only in-frame clones and leaves some out. The sample carries about 60,000 clones, around nine tenths recorded once. The receptor was derived from a female donor with multiple sclerosis, enrolled in a pregnancy study. The sequencing here drew on peripheral blood, taken before pregnancy.

The CDR3 here is CASSPGVKGGTQYF. For the CDR3, the DNA is TGTGCCAGCAGCCCGGGAGTAAAGGGCGGTACGCAGTATTTT. V usage is TRBV5-4 and J usage is TRBJ2-3; possible D gene TRBD2, 6 bases. V lost 4 bases, J lost 8 bases, and 17 bases lay in between. The CDR3 spans 14 residues. Germline V gene sequence: CDR1 SGHNT, CDR2 YYREEE (reference sequence).